The rows below give T cell receptor beta chains drawn from one sample of a study of cytomegalovirus exposure and HLA in healthy donors. Libraries were prepared by immunoSEQ multiplex PCR; TCRdb keeps only in-frame clonotypes and omits some of them. The sample lists about 130,000 clones, over 60% occurring once. The sample consisted of PBMCs. The receptors were sampled from a man aged 25 to 40 in good health and CMV-seronegative. The CDR3 runs from the conserved cysteine through the conserved F or W. Fields, in order: V gene, J gene, clone size, D gene, CDR3 DNA, CDR3 protein. D genes are given only for firm matches. Expanded clones are given a class, and other clones once, few, many or no size at all.

v_call: TRBV25-1; j_call: TRBJ2-5; clone_size: NA; d_call: NA; cdr3_nt: TGTGCCAGCAGTTTCGAGGGTGGGGAGACCCAGTACTTC; cdr3_aa: CASSFEGGETQYF
v_call: TRBV11-2; j_call: TRBJ2-5; clone_size: NA; d_call: TRBD2; cdr3_nt: TGTGCCAGCAGCCCCCGGACTAGCGGGCAAGAGACCCAGTACTTC; cdr3_aa: CASSPRTSGQETQYF
v_call: TRBV5-1; j_call: TRBJ2-3; clone_size: NA; d_call: TRBD2; cdr3_nt: TGCGCCAGCAGCTTTAGCGGGGAGTACACAGATACGCAGTATTTT; cdr3_aa: CASSFSGEYTDTQYF
v_call: TRBV10-2; j_call: TRBJ1-1; clone_size: NA; d_call: NA; cdr3_nt: TGCGCCAGCAGTGGCAGGCTGAACACTGAAGCTTTCTTT; cdr3_aa: CASSGRLNTEAFF
v_call: TRBV11-3; j_call: TRBJ2-2; clone_size: NA; d_call: TRBD2; cdr3_nt: TGTGCCAGCAGCTTAGGGCTAGCGGGGCCGAACACCGGGGAGCTGTTTTTT; cdr3_aa: CASSLGLAGPNTGELFF
v_call: TRBV25-1; j_call: TRBJ2-5; clone_size: NA; d_call: NA; cdr3_nt: TGTGCCAGCAGTGCCCCGGGGTACCAAGAGACCCAGTACTTC; cdr3_aa: CASSAPGYQETQYF
v_call: TRBV7-3; j_call: TRBJ1-1; clone_size: NA; d_call: NA; cdr3_nt: TGTGCCAGCAGCACGACAGGTTGGGGCACTGAAGCTTTCTTT; cdr3_aa: CASSTTGWGTEAFF
v_call: TRBV29-1; j_call: TRBJ2-7; clone_size: NA; d_call: TRBD1; cdr3_nt: TGCAGCGTTGGCTCTCCAGGGGGCTACGAGCAGTACTTC; cdr3_aa: CSVGSPGGYEQYF
v_call: TRBV5-1; j_call: TRBJ1-2; clone_size: NA; d_call: NA; cdr3_nt: TGCGCCAGCAGCACCGCTTCCTTCAGCTATGGCTACACCTTC; cdr3_aa: CASSTASFSYGYTF
v_call: TRBV10-3; j_call: TRBJ2-7; clone_size: NA; d_call: NA; cdr3_nt: TGTGCCATCAGTGAGTCGTTGGGCGCAGGGCTCTACGAGCAGTACTTC; cdr3_aa: CAISESLGAGLYEQYF
v_call: TRBV25-1; j_call: TRBJ2-5; clone_size: NA; d_call: TRBD2; cdr3_nt: TGTGCCAGCAGTGACCCGTCTAGCGGGAGGAGGCAAGAGACCCAGTACTTC; cdr3_aa: CASSDPSSGRRQETQYF
v_call: TRBV4-2; j_call: TRBJ2-2; clone_size: NA; d_call: NA; cdr3_nt: TGTGCCAGCAGCCAAGAGACTGGAAACACCGGGGAGCTGTTTTTT; cdr3_aa: CASSQETGNTGELFF
v_call: TRBV5-4; j_call: TRBJ2-2; clone_size: NA; d_call: NA; cdr3_nt: TGTGCCAGCAGCTTCAAAAACACCGGGGAGCTGTTTTTT; cdr3_aa: CASSFKNTGELFF
v_call: TRBV2; j_call: TRBJ2-7; clone_size: NA; d_call: TRBD2; cdr3_nt: TGTGCCAGCAGTCCGTGGCGGGGGGCCTCCTACGAGCAGTACTTC; cdr3_aa: CASSPWRGASYEQYF
v_call: TRBV13; j_call: TRBJ2-4; clone_size: NA; d_call: NA; cdr3_nt: TGTGCCAGCAGCCAACTAGTATTAGCCAAAAACATTCAGTACTTC; cdr3_aa: CASSQLVLAKNIQYF
v_call: TRBV7-6; j_call: TRBJ2-7; clone_size: NA; d_call: NA; cdr3_nt: TGTGCCAGCAGCTTAGTGCCTATCTCCTCCCACGAGCAGTACTTC; cdr3_aa: CASSLVPISSHEQYF
v_call: TRBV6-5; j_call: TRBJ2-3; clone_size: NA; d_call: NA; cdr3_nt: TGTGCCAGCTCGTTAGCGGAGCCAGATACGCAGTATTTT; cdr3_aa: CASSLAEPDTQYF
v_call: TRBV28; j_call: TRBJ1-2; clone_size: NA; d_call: TRBD1; cdr3_nt: TGTGCCAGCAGTGCTCCCAACAGGGGGAGCTATGGCTACACCTTC; cdr3_aa: CASSAPNRGSYGYTF
v_call: TRBV7-8; j_call: TRBJ2-1; clone_size: NA; d_call: NA; cdr3_nt: TGTGCCAGCAGCTCAGCTAGTCGTGAGCAGTTCTTC; cdr3_aa: CASSSASREQFF
v_call: TRBV18; j_call: TRBJ1-5; clone_size: NA; d_call: NA; cdr3_nt: TGTGCCAGCTCAACATCCGGGAATCCGAATCAGCCCCAGCATTTT; cdr3_aa: CASSTSGNPNQPQHF
v_call: TRBV7-3; j_call: TRBJ2-3; clone_size: NA; d_call: TRBD2; cdr3_nt: TGTGCCAGCAGCCCCATCCCGGGACTAGCTTCCGATACGCAGTATTTT; cdr3_aa: CASSPIPGLASDTQYF
v_call: TRBV11-3; j_call: TRBJ2-7; clone_size: NA; d_call: TRBD2; cdr3_nt: TGTGCCAGCAGCTGGAAAGGGACTAGCGGGAGTGGGGCCTACGAGCAGTACTTC; cdr3_aa: CASSWKGTSGSGAYEQYF
v_call: TRBV19; j_call: TRBJ2-2; clone_size: NA; d_call: NA; cdr3_nt: TGTGCCAGTAGTAACTCCCCGGGGTTTTCCGGGGAGCTGTTTTTT; cdr3_aa: CASSNSPGFSGELFF
v_call: TRBV5-6; j_call: TRBJ2-3; clone_size: NA; d_call: TRBD2; cdr3_nt: TGTGCCAGCAGCGCCGGACTAGAGACAGATACGCAGTATTTT; cdr3_aa: CASSAGLETDTQYF
v_call: TRBV7-3; j_call: TRBJ2-7; clone_size: NA; d_call: TRBD2; cdr3_nt: TGTGCCAGCAGCCCGGGACTAGCGGGAGGGTTATACGAGCAGTACTTC; cdr3_aa: CASSPGLAGGLYEQYF
v_call: TRBV5-1; j_call: TRBJ2-1; clone_size: NA; d_call: TRBD2; cdr3_nt: TGCGCCAGCAGCTTAGGCGGGAGTTACGGAAACAACGAGCAGTTCTTC; cdr3_aa: CASSLGGSYGNNEQFF
v_call: TRBV25-1; j_call: TRBJ2-7; clone_size: NA; d_call: TRBD2; cdr3_nt: TGTGCCAGCAGTGAACAGGCGGGAGTCTACGAGCAGTACTTC; cdr3_aa: CASSEQAGVYEQYF
v_call: TRBV5-5; j_call: TRBJ1-5; clone_size: NA; d_call: NA; cdr3_nt: TGTGCCAGCAGCTTGGGGACAGCCCTCGGGGCCCAGCATTTT; cdr3_aa: CASSLGTALGAQHF
v_call: TRBV11-2; j_call: TRBJ2-3; clone_size: NA; d_call: NA; cdr3_nt: TGTGCCAGCAGCTCCGGAAAGCGGAGAAGCACAGATACGCAGTATTTT; cdr3_aa: CASSSGKRRSTDTQYF
v_call: TRBV9; j_call: TRBJ2-3; clone_size: NA; d_call: NA; cdr3_nt: TGTGCCAGCACCACAGGTCCAACTAGCACAGATACGCAGTATTTT; cdr3_aa: CASTTGPTSTDTQYF
v_call: TRBV10-2; j_call: TRBJ2-5; clone_size: NA; d_call: NA; cdr3_nt: TGCGCCAGCCGATTAGCGGCCCAAGAGACCCAGTACTTC; cdr3_aa: CASRLAAQETQYF
v_call: TRBV2; j_call: TRBJ1-5; clone_size: NA; d_call: TRBD1; cdr3_nt: TGTGCCAGCAGTAGGGGGCAGGGATCTCAGCCCCAGCATTTT; cdr3_aa: CASSRGQGSQPQHF
v_call: TRBV6-5; j_call: TRBJ2-1; clone_size: NA; d_call: NA; cdr3_nt: TGTGCCAGCAGTCGACCGGGACTGTTCAATGAGCAGTTCTTC; cdr3_aa: CASSRPGLFNEQFF
v_call: TRBV12-5; j_call: TRBJ2-1; clone_size: NA; d_call: TRBD1; cdr3_nt: TGTGCTAGTGGTTTGGGGGGACAGGAGAAGGAGCAGTTCTTC; cdr3_aa: CASGLGGQEKEQFF
v_call: TRBV11-2; j_call: TRBJ2-7; clone_size: NA; d_call: TRBD2; cdr3_nt: TGTGCCAGCAGCCTGCCTAGCGGACCCTACGAGCAGTACTTC; cdr3_aa: CASSLPSGPYEQYF
v_call: TRBV5-1; j_call: TRBJ1-1; clone_size: NA; d_call: NA; cdr3_nt: TGCGCCAGCAGCCCCGGAAGGACAGATGACACTGAAGCTTTCTTT; cdr3_aa: CASSPGRTDDTEAFF
v_call: TRBV11-1; j_call: TRBJ2-3; clone_size: few; d_call: NA; cdr3_nt: TGTGCCAGCAGCTTATCTGGGCCGTGGGATACGCAGTATTTT; cdr3_aa: CASSLSGPWDTQYF
v_call: TRBV12-5; j_call: TRBJ2-7; clone_size: once; d_call: NA; cdr3_nt: TGTGCTAGTGGTTTGGTACTTCGGACGTGGACGAACCGGGAGACAGAGAGCTCCTACGAGCAGTACTTC; cdr3_aa: CASGLVLRTWTNRETESSYEQYF
v_call: TRBV9; j_call: TRBJ2-3; clone_size: NA; d_call: TRBD2; cdr3_nt: TGTGCCAGCAGCTCCGGGACTAGCGGGAGTTTAGATACGCAGTATTTT; cdr3_aa: CASSSGTSGSLDTQYF
v_call: TRBV5-6; j_call: TRBJ2-3; clone_size: NA; d_call: TRBD1; cdr3_nt: TGTGCCAGCAGCTTGGCCGGGACAGGGGTAGATACGCAGTATTTT; cdr3_aa: CASSLAGTGVDTQYF
v_call: TRBV5-1; j_call: TRBJ1-2; clone_size: once; d_call: NA; cdr3_nt: TGCGCCAGCAGCAAAGACAGGATCGGCTATGGCTACACCTTC; cdr3_aa: CASSKDRIGYGYTF
v_call: TRBV4-1; j_call: TRBJ1-2; clone_size: NA; d_call: TRBD1; cdr3_nt: TGCGCCAGCAGCCAAGGACCAGACAGGGTCCATGGCTACACCTTC; cdr3_aa: CASSQGPDRVHGYTF
v_call: TRBV4-2; j_call: TRBJ2-3; clone_size: few; d_call: NA; cdr3_nt: TGTGCCAGCAGCCAAGATCGGTCTGCGGGATCGGCGCAGTATTTT; cdr3_aa: CASSQDRSAGSAQYF
v_call: TRBV10-2; j_call: TRBJ2-3; clone_size: NA; d_call: TRBD2; cdr3_nt: TGCGCCAGTTCGACTAGCGGGAGGACAGATACGCAGTATTTT; cdr3_aa: CASSTSGRTDTQYF
v_call: TRBV7-2; j_call: TRBJ2-5; clone_size: few; d_call: TRBD2; cdr3_nt: TGTGCCAGCAGCTCCCCCCAGGACGGGTTTAGCGGGAGAGGGGAGACCCAGTACTTC; cdr3_aa: CASSSPQDGFSGRGETQYF